The rows below give T cell receptor beta chains drawn from one sample of a study of molecular identifiers for immune sequencing clone quantification. TCRdb analysed the PCR reads with MiXCR anew, one entry per CDR3 protein. The profile covers over 600,000 distinct CDR3 sequences, with approximately 20% appearing a single time and around 0.86% taken by the ten largest. The specimen was naive CD8+ T cells from blood, with Jurkat cell RNA spiked in. These receptors were obtained from a human donor in good health. Some libraries in this study had Jurkat cell RNA spiked in. Both conserved end residues are part of each CDR3. Fields, in order: CDR3 length, V gene, CDR3 protein.

14,TRBV28,CASSSRQGADEQYF
15,TRBV28,CASSLGLAGENEQYF
14,TRBV24-1,CATSGGGFGGELFF
17,TRBV2,CASSEGGGVWNLYGYTF
12,TRBV20-1,CTPDSGRYEQYF
16,TRBV7-9,CASSPGSGPGATEAFF
16,TRBV29-1,CSVVIYRGRGNTEAFF
15,TRBV29-1,CSVPEFNRGGTEAFF
14,TRBV27,CASRGQSGTDTQYF
13,TRBV7-6,CASAVAPNQPQHF
16,TRBV5-6,CASSLVRLGVTDTQYF
15,TRBV27,CASSLGWGVQQPQHF
17,TRBV5-1,CASSLEGGVIFTDTQYF
13,TRBV27,CASRRTGVRKTVF
16,TRBV7-9,CASSSAQGRTTYEQFF
17,TRBV6-2/TRBV6-3,CASSYFPVSSRAETQYF
12,TRBV29-1,CSVEETGDEQFF
15,TRBV9,CASSVDLSSGDTIYF
15,TRBV4-3,CASSQGTSTTDTQYF
14,TRBV4-2,CASSQHTTNYEQYF
16,TRBV4-1,CASSQKFPQADYEQYF
15,TRBV6-5,CASSPPGPRHYEQYF
19,TRBV24-1,CATSDPGLAGGRDPDTQYF
15,TRBV2,CASRPGQGREEKLFF
14,TRBV6-5,CASSYNSGANVLTF
14,TRBV4-3,CASSQDGRGSEAFF
13,TRBV19,CASSMSPGTEAFF
15,TRBV6-6,CASSYSGGVGYEQYF
18,TRBV6-1,CASSESGSGGPLIETQYF
17,TRBV9,CASSVGSGASSSYEQYF
15,TRBV6-2/TRBV6-3,CASTSRESLHQPQHF
14,TRBV5-6,CASSHLEGRYEQYF
14,TRBV19,CASGPWGGEYEQYF
17,TRBV4-3,CASSQALYSKGTGELFF
12,TRBV19,CASIGAGEEQYF
15,TRBV20-1,CSARSGLAGADVQFF
18,TRBV20-1,CSARTPDPLAQWTDTQYF
13,TRBV30,CAWSSGPGYEQYF
16,TRBV2,CASTAIGLAVVDTQYF
13,TRBV29-1,CSVGRGLTDTQYF
16,TRBV5-1,CASSLSLLDTQETQYF
11,TRBV29-1,CSVEIQETQYF
18,TRBV21-1,CASSKALPQGGRAVGYTF
17,TRBV7-6,CASSLTGGSSSTGELFF
16,TRBV5-4,CASSPRGKENTDTQYF
13,TRBV5-1,CASSLILGTEAFF
14,TRBV10-1,CASSESRITDTQYF